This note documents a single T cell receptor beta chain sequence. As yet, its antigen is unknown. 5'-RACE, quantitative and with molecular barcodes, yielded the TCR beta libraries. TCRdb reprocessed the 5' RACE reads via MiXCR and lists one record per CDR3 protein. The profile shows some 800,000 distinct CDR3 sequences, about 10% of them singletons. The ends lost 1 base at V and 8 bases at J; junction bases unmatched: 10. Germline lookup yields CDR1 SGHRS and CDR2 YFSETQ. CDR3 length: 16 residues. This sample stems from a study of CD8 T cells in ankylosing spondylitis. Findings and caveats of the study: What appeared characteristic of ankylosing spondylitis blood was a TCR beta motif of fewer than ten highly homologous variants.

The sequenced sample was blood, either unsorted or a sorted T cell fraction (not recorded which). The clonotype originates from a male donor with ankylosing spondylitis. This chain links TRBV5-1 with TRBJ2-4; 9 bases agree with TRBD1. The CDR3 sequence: CASSLYPSGQGDIQYF. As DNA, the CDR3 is TGCGCCAGCAGCTTGTACCCTTCGGGACAGGGAGACATTCAGTACTTC.